Listed below are T cell receptor beta chains from one sample, sequenced in a study of Tregs in tolerant kidney transplant recipients. TCRdb keeps only in-frame clones here, not all; method: immunoSEQ multiplex PCR. The sample contains about 240,000 clones, approximately 83% of which appear only once. Sequenced input: CD4+ T cells from blood. The receptors here all came from a human donor in good health. Both conserved end residues are part of each CDR3. The order of the fields is J gene, D gene, clone size, V gene, CDR3 protein, CDR3 DNA. A D gene is named only where the DNA matches it firmly. Clone size, where shown, is once, few, many, or a class for clones that have expanded.

TRBJ2-5 | . | once | TRBV5-4 | CASSPRGGGGQETQYF | TGTGCCAGCAGCCCCCGGGGCGGCGGCGGTCAGGAGACCCAGTACTTC
TRBJ1-1 | . | . | TRBV12-1 | CASSFLRNTEAFF | TGTGCCAGCAGCTTTCTCCGGAACACTGAAGCTTTCTTT
TRBJ1-5 | TRBD1 | . | TRBV19 | CATVGQGGNQPQHF | TGTGCCACCGTGGGACAGGGTGGCAATCAGCCCCAGCATTTT
TRBJ2-3 | . | . | TRBV5-4 | CASSLGLVQSTDTQYF | TGTGCCAGCAGCTTGGGGTTAGTCCAAAGCACAGATACGCAGTATTTT
TRBJ2-3 | TRBD2 | . | TRBV5-4 | CASSRTSGSGDTQYF | TGTGCCAGCAGCCGGACTAGCGGGAGTGGAGATACGCAGTATTTT
TRBJ1-2 | . | . | TRBV14 | CASSPSPPGKGYTF | TGTGCCAGCAGCCCGAGTCCTCCCGGGAAGGGCTACACCTTC
TRBJ2-3 | . | . | TRBV5-5 | CASSPARAASTDTQYF | TGTGCCAGCAGCCCCGCTCGGGCCGCAAGCACAGATACGCAGTATTTT
TRBJ1-5 | TRBD1 | . | TRBV29-1 | CSVHRGDQPQHF | TGCAGCGTCCACAGGGGGGATCAGCCCCAGCATTTT
TRBJ1-6 | TRBD1 | few | TRBV5-1 | CASSITGQGEGANSPLHF | TGCGCCAGCAGCATAACGGGACAGGGGGAGGGTGCGAATTCACCCCTCCACTTT
TRBJ1-1 | . | . | TRBV30 | CARTMTGNTEAFF | TGTGCCCGGACTATGACGGGGAACACTGAAGCTTTCTTT
TRBJ2-7 | TRBD1 | few | TRBV19 | CASSIRDRVYEQYF | TGTGCCAGTAGTATCCGGGACAGGGTCTACGAGCAGTACTTC
TRBJ2-7 | . | . | TRBV6-5 | CASSYLPESSYEQYF | TGTGCCAGCAGTTATCTCCCTGAGAGCTCCTACGAGCAGTACTTC
TRBJ2-5 | TRBD2 | . | TRBV5-1 | CASSLERGGTQETQYF | TGCGCCAGCAGCTTGGAGCGGGGGGGTACGCAAGAGACCCAGTACTTC
TRBJ1-2 | . | . | TRBV6-1 | CASSEAVGGSYGYTF | TGTGCCAGCAGTGAAGCTGTGGGGGGGAGCTATGGCTACACCTTC
TRBJ1-1 | . | . | TRBV7-3 | CASSPRGGTNTEAFF | TGTGCCAGCAGCCCCCGAGGTGGGACGAACACTGAAGCTTTCTTT
TRBJ2-5 | . | . | TRBV5-4 | CASSLKLAEETQYF | TGTGCCAGCAGCTTGAAGCTAGCCGAAGAGACCCAGTACTTC
TRBJ2-5 | . | . | TRBV7-6 | CASSAQGGAQETQYF | TGTGCCAGCAGCGCTCAGGGGGGAGCTCAAGAGACCCAGTACTTC